The sequence of this T cell receptor (beta chain) was determined in a study of cytomegalovirus exposure and HLA in healthy donors. Study-wide context: The 666 first-cohort repertoires shared a platform with the 130 or so validation repertoires, as reported in a later analysis. Findings and caveats of the study: In vitro work confirmed that a few CMV-associated chains recognize CMV antigens.

Trimming left V 0 bases short and J 4 bases short, with 12 bases between. This CDR3 has 16 amino acids. Germline CDR1 LGHNA, CDR2 YNFKEQ. Profiled with immunoSEQ multiplex PCR; TCRdb holds only in-frame clones, not every one. The sample records 200,000 or so clones, 84% being singletons. Notes on this clone: Its antigen is still unknown.

V gene TRBV4-2 combines with J gene TRBJ2-2, with D perhaps TRBD2 (5 bases). The sequence derives from a man aged 18-30 years in good health and CMV-seropositive. What was sequenced was PBMCs. CDR3 nucleotide sequence: TGTGCCAGCAGCCAAGAGATTCGGGGTACCACCGGGGAGCTGTTTTTT. This translates into CASSQEIRGTTGELFF.